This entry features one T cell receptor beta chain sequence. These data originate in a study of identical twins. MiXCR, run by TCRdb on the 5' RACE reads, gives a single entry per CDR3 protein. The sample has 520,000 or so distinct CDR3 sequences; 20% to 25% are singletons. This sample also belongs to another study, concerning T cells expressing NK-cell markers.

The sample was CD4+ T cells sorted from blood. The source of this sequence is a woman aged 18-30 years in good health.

The CDR3 sequence: CSASDGGLAFRNEQFF. CDR3 coding DNA: TGCAGTGCTAGTGATGGTGGCCTAGCTTTTCGCAATGAGCAGTTCTTC. The chain employs TRBV20-1 and TRBJ2-1, with D tentatively TRBD2 (5 bases). Trimming took 3 bases from V and 6 from J, leaving 21 bases between them. The CDR3 contains 16 residues. The germline V gene has CDR1 DFQATT and CDR2 SNEGSKA (reference sequence).